This TCR beta chain was observed in a study of blood T cell repertoires in COVID-19. Study in general: The analysed material was cDNA or gDNA that came from T cells, B-cell-depleted T cells, or PBMCs.

TCRdb's table, derived via immunoSEQ multiplex PCR, lists solely in-frame clones and lacks some. The sample lists roughly 110,000 clones, around 80% seen once, with about 14% in the top ten. CDR1 GTSNPN and CDR2 SVGIG come from the germline V gene (reference sequence). Trimming at V came to 1 base and at J to 7 bases, leaving 8 bases not matched to a gene. CDR3 length equals 14 residues. The TCR sequence derives from a woman in her fifties or sixties with acute or convalescent COVID-19. The V gene is TRBV30, the J gene TRBJ1-2; TRBD1 matches 8 bases. Specimen: peripheral blood. The CDR3 loop reads CAWSGTGGISGYTF. CDR3 DNA sequence: TGTGCCTGGAGTGGAACAGGGGGTATCAGTGGCTACACCTTC.